This T cell receptor beta chain is from a study of blood T cell repertoires in COVID-19. Study in general: Sources were T cells, B-cell-depleted T cells, or PBMCs; the material itself was cDNA or gDNA.

Germline assignment: CDR1 MGHRA and CDR2 YSYEKL. V lost 3 bases and J lost 3, with 17 bases in between. There are 16 residues in the CDR3. Clinical history as reported by participants underpinned cohort assignment. In Cohort 3, a recovered donor had either two negative PCRs, clearance, or symptom resolution. Source study methods: By means of reference gene primer amplification, nucleated cell counts were estimated. Only in-frame clones appear in the TCRdb table, and some are missing; sequencing was by immunoSEQ multiplex PCR. The DNA gave D and trimming, while V, J and clone size come from that table. The profile shows over 400,000 clones, around 85% of them singletons.

Specimen: PBMCs or T cells enriched from blood (not recorded which). This clonotype was sampled from a woman aged 60 to 75 who had recovered from COVID-19. The chain couples TRBV4-1 to TRBJ1-2; D gene uncertain. CDR3 protein: CASSQFYRGRDYGYTF. CDR3 coding DNA: TGCGCCAGCAGCCAGTTTTACCGGGGAAGAGACTATGGCTACACCTTC.